Listed here are 2 T cell receptor beta chains from one sample, sequenced in a study of T-cell memory formation after mild COVID-19. In TCRdb, the 5' RACE reads were re-called with MiXCR into one record per CDR3 protein. The table has 300,000 to 400,000 distinct CDR3 sequences, approximately 15% seen once. Sequenced input: PBMCs or a T cell subset sorted from them (not recorded which). The receptors were gathered from a man aged 18 to 30 who had mild COVID-19 (a few samples of this study predate the infection). Cell type and time point are not known.

On this clonotype: A read error may produce the germline difference seen at one junction end. V gene TRBV4-3 combines with J gene TRBJ2-1; D perhaps matches TRBD2 (5 bases). The CDR3 has 14 residues. Germline V gene sequence: CDR1 LGHNA, CDR2 YSLEER. The CDR3 protein is CASRQERYSYEQFF. The CDR3 DNA reads TGCGCCAGCAGACAAGAGCGGTATTCCTATGAGCAGTTCTTC.

The CDR3 is CASTDPGQRMYEQYV. The CDR3 DNA is TGTGCCAGCACCGACCCGGGACAGAGGATGTACGAGCAGTACGTC. V gene TRBV6-2 or TRBV6-3 combines with J gene TRBJ2-7, with TRBD1 identical over 7 bases. Germline trimming cut 7 bases from V and 4 bases from J; bases unmatched to any gene: 13. CDR1 is MNHEY and CDR2 is SVGEGT in the germline V gene. The CDR3 totals 15 residues.